These 2 T cell receptor beta chains originate from one sample sequenced in a study of T cell changes during pregnancy in multiple sclerosis. Profiling relied on immunoSEQ multiplex PCR, and the TCRdb table lists in-frame clones only, not all of them. Among about 59,000 clones listed, just under 95% were seen once. The sequenced sample was CD4+ T cells from peripheral blood mononuclear cells, obtained before pregnancy. The source is a female donor with multiple sclerosis, enrolled in a pregnancy study.

This chain joins TRBV29-1 and TRBJ2-3, with TRBD2 matching 12 bases. From germline, CDR1 is SQVTM and CDR2 ANQGSEA. V shed 7 bases, J shed 6 bases, and the junction held 5 bases outside the gene matches. The CDR3 runs 13 residues. The CDR3 DNA is TGCAGCGCCCTAGCGGGAGGGCGGGATACGCAGTATTTT. Protein sequence: CSALAGGRDTQYF.

V usage is TRBV7-3 and J usage is TRBJ1-1; 10 bases align to TRBD1. The CDR3 extends over 15 amino acids. Germline CDR1 reads SGHTA; CDR2 reads FQGTGA. V trimming: 4 bases; J trimming: 1 base; junction bases outside the gene matches: 3. The DNA of the CDR3 is TGTGCCAGCAGCTCCGGGACAGGGGCGAACACTGAAGCTTTCTTT. Translated, it gives CASSSGTGANTEAFF.